What follows describes a single TCR beta chain. The antigen is undetermined. This entry belongs to a study of beta chain features in type 1 diabetes. Study-level information: Age and gender were similar between patients and healthy donors, as were cell yields. Study-wide results and caveats: VDJ junctions sequenced from type 1 diabetes patients showed fewer insertions and more deletions. Within each of all four CD4+ subsets, Type 1 diabetes patients had TCRB CDR3s that were moderately but significantly shorter.

The study reverse transcribed the entire isolated RNA, so it sequenced expressed TCRB transcripts. Measured with immunoSEQ multiplex PCR; TCRdb has only the in-frame clones, and not every one. The sample consists of nearly 700,000 clones, under 15% of them appearing once. CD45RO/CCR7/CD25/CD127/CD95/CD27 staining was used to isolate CD4+ naive, central memory, regulatory and stem cell-like memory cells by sorting. Purity of each sorted population was above 95%. Germline CDR1 KGHSH, CDR2 LQKENI. The V end lost 3 bases, the J end lost 6 bases, and 8 bases lay between the germline ends. The CDR3 has 12 residues.

The V gene is TRBV18, the J gene TRBJ1-2; D ambiguous. The TCR sequence derives from a man aged 18-30 years with type 1 diabetes. The material sequenced was naive CD4+ T cells from blood. The CDR3 reads CASSPQQDGYTF. The CDR3 DNA sequence: TGTGCCAGCTCACCCCAGCAAGATGGCTACACCTTC.